These 10 T cell receptor beta chains originate from one sample sequenced in a study of T cell changes during pregnancy in multiple sclerosis. Repertoires were generated with immunoSEQ multiplex PCR, while TCRdb's copy carries only in-frame clones and drops some. This table has tens of thousands of clones, approximately 95% appearing once. The source material was CD8+ T cells from peripheral blood mononuclear cells, sampled in the second trimester of pregnancy. These receptors all come from a female donor with multiple sclerosis, enrolled in a pregnancy study.

The chain links TRBV28 to TRBJ2-2; 8 bases agree with TRBD2. The CDR3 totals 15 residues. CDR1 MDHEN and CDR2 SYDVKM come from the germline V gene. The trim removed 3 bases at V and 3 bases at J, leaving 3 bases unmatched. In DNA form, the CDR3 reads TGTGCCAGCAGTTTCGGCGGGAGGCACACCGGGGAGCTGTTTTTT. Its protein is CASSFGGRHTGELFF.

The chain links TRBV14 to TRBJ1-1; the D gene is possibly TRBD1 (5 bases). With 6 bases removed from V and 6 bases from J, the gap between germline ends came to 14 bases. Germline V lookup: CDR1 SGHDN, CDR2 FVKESK. This CDR3 comprises 13 residues. The CDR3 bases are TGTGCCAGCAGTTTAACCGAAGGGGCTGAAGCTTTCTTT. It encodes CASSLTEGAEAFF.

V is TRBV6-1 and J is TRBJ2-1, with TRBD1 identical over 8 bases. Germline CDR1 is MNHNS and CDR2 is SASEGT. V lost 3 bases, J lost 5 bases, and 9 bases stayed unmatched. This CDR3 is built from 16 residues. The CDR3 protein is CASSEVLGQAHNEQFF. The DNA for the CDR3 is TGTGCCAGCAGTGAGGTATTGGGACAGGCCCACAATGAGCAGTTCTTC.

V usage is TRBV5-4 and J usage is TRBJ1-2, with no clear D. Germline CDR1 is SGHNT and CDR2 is YYREEE (reference sequence). V was pared by 3 bases and J by 7 bases, with 10 bases between. This CDR3 has 12 residues. The CDR3 spells CASSSSSGGYTF. The CDR3 DNA is TGTGCCAGCAGCTCCTCCTCCGGTGGCTACACCTTC.

V gene TRBV13 combines with J gene TRBJ2-1, with a weak D call TRBD2 (6 bases). The germline gives CDR1 PRHDT, CDR2 FYEKMQ (reference sequence). The CDR3 sequence is 17 residues long. V was pared by 5 bases and J by 0 bases, with 17 bases between. The CDR3 here is CASSGLTGGSSYNEQFF. CDR3 bases: TGTGCCAGCAGCGGGTTAACCGGGGGAAGCTCCTACAATGAGCAGTTCTTC.

The chain employs TRBV6-5 and TRBJ1-2, with a weak D call TRBD1 (5 bases). Germline CDR1 reads MNHEY; CDR2 reads SVGAGI. The CDR3 consists of 15 residues. Between the trimmed V and J ends, which lost 7 bases and 2 bases, there was a span of 17 bases. CDR3 DNA sequence: TGTGCCAGCACCCCCCGGGGGGGTACCAACTATGGCTACACCTTC. Translated, it gives CASTPRGGTNYGYTF.

This chain connects TRBV11-2 to TRBJ1-1; D may be TRBD1 (5 bases). The CDR3 is 15 residues long. The germline V and J ends were trimmed by 5 bases and 0 bases, with 13 bases remaining between them. Germline V gene data show CDR1 as SGHAT and CDR2 as FQNNGV. CDR3 sequence (DNA): TGTGCCAGCAGCGCTCTCCAGGGATTGAACACTGAAGCTTTCTTT. Amino acids: CASSALQGLNTEAFF.

In this sample, this clone turned up once. The genes are TRBV29-1 and TRBJ2-3; 11 positions match TRBD2. CDR1 and CDR2 (germline): SQVTM, ANQGSEA. The ends lost 3 bases at V and 0 bases at J; junction bases unmatched: 5. The CDR3 runs 16 residues. The CDR3 DNA follows: TGCAGCGTTGAGGCTAGCGGGAGGCGTAGCACAGATACGCAGTATTTT. Protein sequence: CSVEASGRRSTDTQYF.

The chain has TRBV7-6 and TRBJ2-7; TRBD2 agrees at 7 bases. This CDR3 spans 16 amino acids. Germline values: CDR1 SGHVS, CDR2 FNYEAQ. V was pared by 5 bases and J by 5 bases, with 15 bases of the junction left unmatched. CDR3 loop: CASSQGAGALINEQYF. As DNA, the CDR3 is TGTGCCAGCAGCCAAGGGGCGGGAGCCTTGATTAACGAGCAGTACTTC.

The V call is TRBV11-1, the J call TRBJ2-5; TRBD2 matches at 7 bases. V lost 5 bases to trimming and J lost 5 bases; unmatched junction nucleotides: 14. The CDR3 sequence is 16 residues long. Germline V gene lookup returns CDR1 SGHAT and CDR2 FQDESV (reference sequence). DNA of the CDR3: TGTGCCAGCAGCCTACGCGGGAGCGGAGTTTATGAGACCCAGTACTTC. It specifies CASSLRGSGVYETQYF.